These 20 T cell receptor beta chains share one sample of origin, sequenced in a study of cytomegalovirus exposure and HLA in healthy donors. TCRdb's copy holds only in-frame clones and misses some; the assay was immunoSEQ multiplex PCR. The repertoire holds about 120,000 clones, about 84% seen once, with around 1.9% in the top ten. Material: PBMCs. The receptors shown here come from a woman aged 25 to 39 in good health and CMV-seronegative.

The chain combines TRBV4-3 with TRBJ2-7; 10 nucleotides match TRBD1. CDR3 size: 13 residues. V shed 4 bases, J shed 5 bases, and the junction held 2 bases outside the gene matches. Germline loops: CDR1 LGHNA, CDR2 YSLEER. DNA of the CDR3: TGCGCCAGCAGCCCGACAGGGGGCCACGAGCAGTACTTC. This translates into CASSPTGGHEQYF.

This sequence joins TRBV28 and TRBJ1-2; maybe TRBD1 (5 bases). CDR1 and CDR2 (germline): MDHEN, SYDVKM. The V end lost 4 bases, the J end lost 6 bases, and 6 bases lay between the germline ends. This CDR3 comprises 11 residues. The CDR3 DNA sequence: TGTGCCAGCAGTTCCAGGGATGGCTACACCTTC. Its translation is CASSSRDGYTF.

J is TRBJ2-5 and V is TRBV19; D possibly corresponds to TRBD1 (6 bases). The germline CDR1 and CDR2 sequences are LNHDA and SQIVND (reference sequence). The V gene lost 4 bases and the J gene lost 4 bases, with 16 bases spanning the gap. The CDR3 extends over 15 amino acids. CDR3 nucleotides: TGTGCCAGTAGTACTGGCCCCGCAGGGGTAGAGACCCAGTACTTC. This translates into CASSTGPAGVETQYF.

The CDR3 sequence: CATSPGLGAKNIQYF. CDR3 DNA: TGTGCCACCAGTCCGGGATTGGGGGCCAAAAACATTCAGTACTTC. The chain carries TRBV19 and TRBJ2-4; D perhaps matches TRBD2 (5 bases). CDR1 and CDR2 (germline): LNHDA, SQIVND (reference sequence). The CDR3 contains 15 residues. V was pared by 10 bases and J by 1 base, with 17 bases between.

This sequence joins TRBV5-1 and TRBJ2-5; D may be TRBD1 (6 bases). Germline CDR1 is SGHRS and CDR2 is YFSETQ. The V end was cut by 5 bases, the J end by 2 bases, with 16 bases between. CDR3 length equals 15 residues. CDR3 in amino acids: CASREFRGGQETQYF. The CDR3 DNA reads as TGCGCCAGCAGGGAATTCAGGGGTGGTCAAGAGACCCAGTACTTC.

The genes are TRBV19 and TRBJ2-1; no firm D call. V lost 10 bases to trimming and J lost 5 bases, with 12 bases between them. Per germline, CDR1 LNHDA and CDR2 SQIVND (reference sequence). The CDR3 has 12 amino acids. The CDR3 DNA reads TGTGCCACCTCTTCGACTGACAATGAGCAGTTCTTC. It yields the protein CATSSTDNEQFF.

V gene TRBV9 combines with J gene TRBJ1-1; 7 positions agree with TRBD1. The CDR3 runs to 18 residues. The germline V gene encodes CDR1 SGDLS and CDR2 YYNGEE. V was clipped by 3 bases and J by 2 bases; unmatched bases: 16. The DNA of the CDR3 is TGTGCCAGCAGCGCCCTTCACTCCGGGACAGTCTCAAACACTGAAGCTTTCTTT. Translated: CASSALHSGTVSNTEAFF.

This clone came up once. V usage is TRBV5-1 and J usage is TRBJ2-5; D is ambiguous. The germline V gene has CDR1 SGHRS and CDR2 YFSETQ. The germline V and J ends were trimmed by 1 base and 5 bases, with 12 bases remaining between them. This CDR3 has 14 amino acids. The CDR3 sequence is CASSLSRVRETQYF. The CDR3 nucleotides are TGCGCCAGCAGCTTGAGTCGGGTTAGGGAGACCCAGTACTTC.

V usage is TRBV5-1 and J usage is TRBJ2-1, with TRBD2 identical over 16 bases. Germline V gives CDR1 SGHRS, CDR2 YFSETQ. After removal of 7 bases from V and 7 bases from J, the junction contained 14 bases not matched to a gene. The CDR3 loop spans 18 amino acids. In DNA, the CDR3 is TGCGCCAGCGGCCCGGGACTAGCGGGGGGGGCCCGGATGAATGAGCAGTTCTTC. This codes for CASGPGLAGGARMNEQFF.

This sequence joins TRBV7-2 and TRBJ2-7, with D maybe TRBD1 (6 bases). The CDR3 covers 14 residues. The germline V gene has CDR1 SGHTA and CDR2 FQGNSA. V was trimmed by 6 bases and J by 3 bases, leaving 15 bases between them. The CDR3 sequence is CASRRPGAHYEQYF. In nucleotides, the CDR3 is TGTGCCAGCAGACGCCCAGGGGCCCACTACGAGCAGTACTTC.

The rearrangement uses TRBV5-6 and TRBJ2-7; 8 nucleotides agree with TRBD1. V lost 3 bases, J lost 3 bases, and 5 bases stayed unmatched. Germline lookup yields CDR1 SGHDT and CDR2 YYEEEE. This CDR3 is 14 amino acids long. The chain's CDR3 is CASSSPGQDYEQYF. CDR3 nucleotide sequence: TGTGCCAGCAGCTCACCGGGACAGGACTACGAGCAGTACTTC.

CDR3 sequence reads: CASSLSRGVADTQYF. The CDR3 bases are TGTGCCAGCAGCTTATCCAGGGGAGTAGCAGATACGCAGTATTTT. The chain couples TRBV11-2 to TRBJ2-3, with D possibly matching TRBD1 (6 bases). This CDR3 contains 15 residues. V dropped 2 bases and J dropped 4 bases, with 13 bases sitting between them. Looked up from germline, CDR1 is SGHAT and CDR2 is FQNNGV.

The chain recombines TRBV7-9 with TRBJ2-2; maybe TRBD2 (6 bases). V was trimmed by 1 base and J by 13 bases, leaving 10 bases between them. The CDR3 contains 12 residues. Germline V CDR1 and CDR2: SEHNR, FQNEAQ (reference sequence). The CDR3 reads CASSLGGTGLFF. The CDR3 coding sequence is TGTGCCAGCAGCTTAGGCGGGACTGGGCTGTTTTTT.

This clone was recorded many times. V is TRBV6-6 and J is TRBJ1-5; D is undetermined. The germline CDR1 and CDR2 sequences are MNHNY and SVGAGI (reference sequence). Trimming took off 2 bases at V and 4 bases at J, with 9 bases between the two ends. This CDR3 is 14 amino acids long. CDR3 nucleotide sequence: TGTGCCAGCAGTTACGGCAGCGGAAATCAGCCCCAGCATTTT. Its protein is CASSYGSGNQPQHF.

The chain links TRBV2 to TRBJ1-1, with D possibly being TRBD1 (6 bases). Germline V lookup: CDR1 SNHLY, CDR2 FYNNEI. CDR3 length equals 13 residues. Trimming stripped 7 bases from V and 1 base from J, with 10 bases between. The CDR3 sequence: CASNGGQNTEAFF. In DNA, the CDR3 is TGTGCCAGCAATGGGGGACAGAACACTGAAGCTTTCTTT.

The rearrangement joins TRBV5-4 to TRBJ2-7; tentatively, D is TRBD2 (6 bases). The CDR3 totals 12 residues. The germline V gene encodes CDR1 SGHNT and CDR2 YYREEE (reference sequence). The V end was cut by 7 bases, the J end by 4 bases, with 12 bases between. The CDR3 nucleotides are TGTGCCAGCTCAGCCGGGGGTTACGAGCAGTACTTC. It codes for CASSAGGYEQYF.

The chain recombines TRBV5-5 with TRBJ2-7; tentative D call: TRBD2 (6 bases). The CDR3 runs to 15 residues. Deletions cut 0 bases from V and 6 bases from J, with 16 bases between. Germline assignment: CDR1 SGHKS and CDR2 YYEKEE (reference sequence). CDR3 DNA: TGTGCCAGCAGCTTGGCCGAGGGGTTGGGAGGCGAGCAGTACTTC. Translated: CASSLAEGLGGEQYF.

V is TRBV2 and J is TRBJ2-3; 13 nucleotides agree with TRBD2. V lost 6 bases to trimming and J lost 6 bases; unmatched junction nucleotides: 12. Germline CDR1 is SNHLY and CDR2 is FYNNEI. The CDR3 consists of 17 residues. The CDR3 sequence: CASSTFGTSGGADTQYF. Written as DNA, the CDR3 is TGTGCCAGCAGCACCTTTGGTACTAGCGGGGGGGCGGATACGCAGTATTTT.

The V and J genes are TRBV19 and TRBJ2-4; 11 bases line up with TRBD1. V was pared by 5 bases and J by 8 bases, with 11 bases of the junction left unmatched. This CDR3 spans 16 amino acids. Germline CDR1 reads LNHDA; CDR2 reads SQIVND (reference sequence). CDR3 DNA: TGTGCCAGTAGTCCCAGGACAGGGGGCGAAAGAGACATTCAGTACTTC. It translates to CASSPRTGGERDIQYF.

J is TRBJ2-7 and V is TRBV11-2; D may be TRBD2 (5 bases). CDR1 is SGHAT and CDR2 is FQNNGV in the germline V gene. With 3 bases removed from V and 0 bases from J, the gap between germline ends came to 12 bases. CDR3 length: 15 residues. The CDR3 spells CASSLSPGTSYEQYF. In DNA form, the CDR3 reads TGTGCCAGCAGCTTGTCGCCGGGAACCTCCTACGAGCAGTACTTC.